These T cell receptor beta chains were read from a single sample in a study of T-cell reconstitution after alpha-beta-depleted transplantation in children. MiXCR, run by TCRdb on the PCR reads, gives a single entry per CDR3 protein. The profile shows about 1,000,000 distinct CDR3 sequences, about 26% of them singletons. The sequenced sample was PBMCs, mostly from graft donor cells, obtained 360 days after TCRalphabeta/CD19-depleted stem cell transplant. The receptors were sampled from a boy in the first two years of life who had a stem cell transplant for SCID, so the T cells may come from the graft donor. CDR3s include the opening cysteine and the closing phenylalanine or tryptophan. A D gene is named only where the DNA matches it firmly. Expanded clones are given a class, and other clones once, few, many or no size at all.

clone size: few; D gene: TRBD2; J gene: TRBJ2-3; V gene: TRBV6-2/TRBV6-3; CDR3 DNA: TGTGCCAGCAGTTACGCGGGGGGTGATACAGATACGCAGTATTTT; CDR3 protein: CASSYAGGDTDTQYF
clone size: -; D gene: TRBD2; J gene: TRBJ2-3; V gene: TRBV2; CDR3 DNA: TGTGCCAGCAGTGACCTAAGTCGTAGCGGGGGGGAGGATACGCAGTATTTT; CDR3 protein: CASSDLSRSGGEDTQYF
clone size: -; D gene: -; J gene: TRBJ1-1; V gene: TRBV9; CDR3 DNA: TGTGCCAGCAGCGTAGCTGCAGAGAACACTGAAGCTTTCTTT; CDR3 protein: CASSVAAENTEAFF
clone size: few; D gene: -; J gene: TRBJ1-1; V gene: TRBV7-2; CDR3 DNA: TGTGCCAGCAGCTTATCTTCCAACCCGAACACTGAAGCTTTCTTT; CDR3 protein: CASSLSSNPNTEAFF
clone size: few; D gene: -; J gene: TRBJ2-3; V gene: TRBV29-1; CDR3 DNA: TGCAGCGTTGAAGGTCCCGGGACCCCAATCCAGTATTTT; CDR3 protein: CSVEGPGTPIQYF
clone size: -; D gene: TRBD1; J gene: TRBJ2-2; V gene: TRBV4-1; CDR3 DNA: TGCGCCAGCAGCCAAGTGCAGGGGGTGGACACCGGGGAGCTGTTTTTT; CDR3 protein: CASSQVQGVDTGELFF
clone size: few; D gene: -; J gene: TRBJ2-7; V gene: TRBV10-3; CDR3 DNA: TGTGCCATCAGAGATGGACTCAGTAACTACGAGCAGTACTTC; CDR3 protein: CAIRDGLSNYEQYF
clone size: -; D gene: -; J gene: TRBJ2-2; V gene: TRBV7-8; CDR3 DNA: TGTGCCAGCAGCTTAGGGCCCTCGCGGGGGAACACCGGGGAGCTGTTTTTT; CDR3 protein: CASSLGPSRGNTGELFF
clone size: -; D gene: TRBD2; J gene: TRBJ2-5; V gene: TRBV20-1; CDR3 DNA: TGCAGTGCCCTAGCGGGGGGGGATCAAGAGACCCAGTACTTC; CDR3 protein: CSALAGGDQETQYF
clone size: -; D gene: -; J gene: TRBJ2-2; V gene: TRBV12-3/TRBV12-4; CDR3 DNA: TGTGCCAGCAGTTTCGGGGGGCCCAGGGAGCTGTTTTTT; CDR3 protein: CASSFGGPRELFF
clone size: -; D gene: TRBD2; J gene: TRBJ2-3; V gene: TRBV7-9; CDR3 DNA: TGTGCCAGCAGCACCGCCCGGGGACTAGTATCAGATACGCAGTATTTT; CDR3 protein: CASSTARGLVSDTQYF
clone size: -; D gene: -; J gene: TRBJ1-5; V gene: TRBV20-1; CDR3 DNA: TGCAGTGCTAAGGGCAGCGTAGTTAGCAATCAGCCCCAGCATTTT; CDR3 protein: CSAKGSVVSNQPQHF
clone size: -; D gene: -; J gene: TRBJ2-2; V gene: TRBV4-3; CDR3 DNA: TGCGCCAGCAGCCAAGCCGACGGCGGGACCGGGGAGCTGTTTTTT; CDR3 protein: CASSQADGGTGELFF
clone size: few; D gene: TRBD1; J gene: TRBJ1-1; V gene: TRBV12-3/TRBV12-4; CDR3 DNA: TGTGCCAGCAGTCCGGGACAGGGGTGGGGGAACACTGAAGCTTTCTTT; CDR3 protein: CASSPGQGWGNTEAFF
clone size: -; D gene: -; J gene: TRBJ2-1; V gene: TRBV7-2; CDR3 DNA: TGTGCCAGCACCCCTTCAGCCCTGAGCTCCTACAATGAGCAGTTCTTC; CDR3 protein: CASTPSALSSYNEQFF
clone size: -; D gene: TRBD2; J gene: TRBJ2-1; V gene: TRBV5-8; CDR3 DNA: TGTGCCAGCAGCTCACTAGCGGGGGCCAATGAGCAGTTCTTC; CDR3 protein: CASSSLAGANEQFF
clone size: -; D gene: -; J gene: TRBJ2-3; V gene: TRBV10-2; CDR3 DNA: TGCGCCGCCCACACGAGGCCCCGCACAGATACGCAGTATTTT; CDR3 protein: CAAHTRPRTDTQYF
clone size: few; D gene: -; J gene: TRBJ2-1; V gene: TRBV18; CDR3 DNA: TGTGCCAGCTCACCCTCCGTTTCGGAGGGCGAACAGTTCTTC; CDR3 protein: CASSPSVSEGEQFF
clone size: once; D gene: -; J gene: TRBJ2-3; V gene: TRBV12-3/TRBV12-4; CDR3 DNA: TGTGCCAGCGCCCGGGGGCCGCGCACAGATACGCAGTATTTT; CDR3 protein: CASARGPRTDTQYF
clone size: -; D gene: TRBD1; J gene: TRBJ1-5; V gene: TRBV5-1; CDR3 DNA: TGCGCCAGCAGCCCCGGGACAGGGGGCTCTCAGCCCCAGCATTTT; CDR3 protein: CASSPGTGGSQPQHF
clone size: -; D gene: -; J gene: TRBJ1-5; V gene: TRBV5-6; CDR3 DNA: TGTGCCAGCAGCACATTTCGGAGCAATCAGCCCCAGCATTTT; CDR3 protein: CASSTFRSNQPQHF
clone size: -; D gene: TRBD2; J gene: TRBJ2-3; V gene: TRBV11-2; CDR3 DNA: TGTGCCAGCAGCTTAGATCGACTAGCGGGGGTCCGGGATACGCAGTATTTT; CDR3 protein: CASSLDRLAGVRDTQYF
clone size: -; D gene: TRBD1; J gene: TRBJ2-3; V gene: TRBV20-1; CDR3 DNA: TGCAGTGCTAGTAGAGACAGGGGTGGCACAGATACGCAGTATTTT; CDR3 protein: CSASRDRGGTDTQYF
clone size: -; D gene: -; J gene: TRBJ1-1; V gene: TRBV7-3; CDR3 DNA: TGTGCCAGCAGCTTAATTCCAGGGTTAAGTGAAGCTTTCTTT; CDR3 protein: CASSLIPGLSEAFF
clone size: -; D gene: TRBD1; J gene: TRBJ1-2; V gene: TRBV9; CDR3 DNA: TGTGCCAGCAGCGTCGACCCAGGGGGCGGAGGCTACACCTTC; CDR3 protein: CASSVDPGGGGYTF
clone size: -; D gene: -; J gene: TRBJ2-2; V gene: TRBV7-9; CDR3 DNA: TGTGCCAGCACCAGCCTCATTGGATCGGGCGGGGAGCTGTTTTTT; CDR3 protein: CASTSLIGSGGELFF
clone size: -; D gene: TRBD2; J gene: TRBJ2-1; V gene: TRBV3-1; CDR3 DNA: TGTGCCAGCAGCCAAGGGACTAGCGGGGGGGCACTTAAGAATGAGCAGTTCTTC; CDR3 protein: CASSQGTSGGALKNEQFF
clone size: -; D gene: -; J gene: TRBJ2-1; V gene: TRBV20-1; CDR3 DNA: TGCAGTGCTAGAGACCTGAGGAAGAATGAGCAGTTCTTC; CDR3 protein: CSARDLRKNEQFF
clone size: -; D gene: -; J gene: TRBJ1-5; V gene: TRBV20-1; CDR3 DNA: TGCAGTGCTATCTCTGAGGGCAATCAGCCCCAGCATTTT; CDR3 protein: CSAISEGNQPQHF
clone size: -; D gene: -; J gene: TRBJ1-1; V gene: TRBV24-1; CDR3 DNA: TGTGCCACCAGTGATTCGGGGCAGGGAAGCACTGAAGCTTTCTTT; CDR3 protein: CATSDSGQGSTEAFF
clone size: -; D gene: -; J gene: TRBJ2-5; V gene: TRBV27; CDR3 DNA: TGTGCCAGCAGTTTTTCGTACGGGCGGGAGACCCAGTACTTC; CDR3 protein: CASSFSYGRETQYF
clone size: -; D gene: TRBD1; J gene: TRBJ2-6; V gene: TRBV24-1; CDR3 DNA: TGTGCCACCAGTGTTGGGACAGGGAACTCTGGGGCCAACGTCCTGACTTTC; CDR3 protein: CATSVGTGNSGANVLTF
clone size: few; D gene: -; J gene: TRBJ2-5; V gene: TRBV12-3/TRBV12-4; CDR3 DNA: TGTGCCAGCAGCCGGCAGGAGTTCCAAGAGACCCAGTACTTC; CDR3 protein: CASSRQEFQETQYF
clone size: few; D gene: -; J gene: TRBJ1-6; V gene: TRBV20-1; CDR3 DNA: TGCAGTGCTACTATAACAGAGACACCCCTCCACTTT; CDR3 protein: CSATITETPLHF
clone size: -; D gene: -; J gene: TRBJ2-3; V gene: TRBV4-2; CDR3 DNA: TGTGCCAGCAGCCAAGAAGGTGGCTCTCCGGATACGCAGTATTTT; CDR3 protein: CASSQEGGSPDTQYF
clone size: -; D gene: -; J gene: TRBJ2-5; V gene: TRBV11-2; CDR3 DNA: TGTGCCAGCAGCCGCAGGCAGGGAGGAGGCGGAGAGACCCAGTACTTC; CDR3 protein: CASSRRQGGGGETQYF
clone size: -; D gene: -; J gene: TRBJ1-2; V gene: TRBV9; CDR3 DNA: TGTGCCAGCAGCGTAGATGGGGACGGCGGTGGCTACACCTTC; CDR3 protein: CASSVDGDGGGYTF
clone size: -; D gene: -; J gene: TRBJ2-1; V gene: TRBV6-2/TRBV6-3; CDR3 DNA: TGTGCCAGCAGTTATTTGAGAGACCTAAACAATGAGCAGTTCTTC; CDR3 protein: CASSYLRDLNNEQFF
clone size: few; D gene: -; J gene: TRBJ2-1; V gene: TRBV9; CDR3 DNA: TGTGCCAGCAGCGTAGGACCCCGCAGTGAGCAGTTCTTC; CDR3 protein: CASSVGPRSEQFF
clone size: -; D gene: -; J gene: TRBJ2-3; V gene: TRBV20-1; CDR3 DNA: TGCAGTGCTAGAACTCGGAATCCTTCCCTGGATACGCAGTATTTT; CDR3 protein: CSARTRNPSLDTQYF